These T cell receptor beta chains were read from a single sample in a study of OX40 agonist ivuxolimab in advanced cancers. The protocol was immunoSEQ multiplex PCR, while the TCRdb copy is restricted to in-frame clones and leaves out a portion. Counted here are approximately 59,000 clones, under 90% occurring once; the ten biggest clones make up about 2.1%. The sample in question was CD4+ or CD8+ T cells sorted from blood, obtained in a trial of the OX40 agonist ivuxolimab. Receptors originate from an adult with an advanced solid tumor such as melanoma, head and neck, liver or kidney cancer. Both conserved end residues are part of each CDR3. A D gene is named only where the DNA matches it firmly. Rows give clone size only sometimes, using once, few, many, or a class for an expanded clone.

abundance: few; j_gene: TRBJ2-5; v_gene: TRBV4-1; d_gene: NA; CDR3aa: CASSQVNLISQETQYF; CDR3nt: TGCGCCAGCAGCCAAGTAAACTTAATAAGCCAAGAGACCCAGTACTTC
abundance: few; j_gene: TRBJ1-1; v_gene: TRBV30; d_gene: NA; CDR3aa: CAWGLMNTEAFF; CDR3nt: TGTGCCTGGGGGCTCATGAACACTGAAGCTTTCTTT
abundance: NA; j_gene: TRBJ2-7; v_gene: TRBV19; d_gene: TRBD2; CDR3aa: CASSTSGTSGSSYEQYF; CDR3nt: TGTGCCAGTAGTACCTCCGGGACTAGCGGCTCTTCCTACGAGCAGTACTTC
abundance: NA; j_gene: TRBJ1-1; v_gene: TRBV2; d_gene: TRBD1; CDR3aa: CASRSGQRRVTEAFF; CDR3nt: TGTGCCAGCAGATCGGGACAGCGGAGGGTTACTGAAGCTTTCTTT
abundance: NA; j_gene: TRBJ2-5; v_gene: TRBV9; d_gene: NA; CDR3aa: CASSVAVQGAQETQYF; CDR3nt: TGTGCCAGCAGCGTAGCTGTACAGGGAGCCCAAGAGACCCAGTACTTC
abundance: once; j_gene: TRBJ1-1; v_gene: TRBV6-1; d_gene: NA; CDR3aa: CASSETDRAFF; CDR3nt: TGTGCCAGCAGTGAAACGGATAGAGCTTTCTTT
abundance: NA; j_gene: TRBJ1-1; v_gene: TRBV5-1; d_gene: NA; CDR3aa: CASSLEGTLSFF; CDR3nt: TGCGCCAGCAGCTTGGAGGGGACCTTATCTTTCTTT
abundance: NA; j_gene: TRBJ2-5; v_gene: TRBV5-4; d_gene: TRBD2; CDR3aa: CASSFSGAQETQYF; CDR3nt: TGTGCCAGCAGCTTTAGCGGGGCCCAAGAGACCCAGTACTTC
abundance: NA; j_gene: TRBJ2-7; v_gene: TRBV14; d_gene: NA; CDR3aa: CASSQEGEQYF; CDR3nt: TGTGCCAGCAGCCAAGAGGGCGAGCAGTACTTC
abundance: NA; j_gene: TRBJ2-7; v_gene: TRBV14; d_gene: TRBD1; CDR3aa: CASSLLDRGFGYEQYF; CDR3nt: TGTGCCAGCAGCCTTCTCGACAGGGGGTTTGGGTACGAGCAGTACTTC
abundance: NA; j_gene: TRBJ2-2; v_gene: TRBV28; d_gene: TRBD1; CDR3aa: CASSITGGRTGELFF; CDR3nt: TGTGCCAGCAGTATTACAGGGGGCCGAACCGGGGAGCTGTTTTTT
abundance: NA; j_gene: TRBJ1-1; v_gene: TRBV5-1; d_gene: NA; CDR3aa: CASSLRQTGLDTEAFF; CDR3nt: TGCGCCAGCAGCCTTCGGCAAACAGGTTTGGACACTGAAGCTTTCTTT
abundance: NA; j_gene: TRBJ1-1; v_gene: TRBV30; d_gene: NA; CDR3aa: CAWNRPGGTEAFF; CDR3nt: TGTGCCTGGAACAGGCCGGGTGGGACTGAAGCTTTCTTT
abundance: NA; j_gene: TRBJ1-2; v_gene: TRBV18; d_gene: TRBD1; CDR3aa: CASSPGQERGYTF; CDR3nt: TGTGCCAGCTCACCAGGACAGGAACGAGGCTACACCTTC
abundance: NA; j_gene: TRBJ1-2; v_gene: TRBV5-1; d_gene: NA; CDR3aa: CASSFGGVGDGYTF; CDR3nt: TGCGCCAGCAGCTTCGGCGGGGTTGGAGATGGCTACACCTTC
abundance: once; j_gene: TRBJ2-3; v_gene: TRBV11-2; d_gene: TRBD2; CDR3aa: CASSLLAGGRDTQYF; CDR3nt: TGTGCCAGCAGCTTATTAGCGGGAGGACGGGATACGCAGTATTTT
abundance: NA; j_gene: TRBJ2-1; v_gene: TRBV6-1; d_gene: NA; CDR3aa: CASSNLLEQFF; CDR3nt: TGTGCCAGCAGTAACTTACTTGAGCAGTTCTTC
abundance: once; j_gene: TRBJ2-7; v_gene: TRBV30; d_gene: NA; CDR3aa: CAWSVGLEGGEQYF; CDR3nt: TGTGCCTGGAGTGTGGGGTTAGAAGGGGGGGAGCAGTACTTC
abundance: NA; j_gene: TRBJ1-5; v_gene: TRBV19; d_gene: NA; CDR3aa: CASTQGNRISNQPQHF; CDR3nt: TGTGCCAGTACTCAGGGAAACAGAATAAGCAATCAGCCCCAGCATTTT
abundance: NA; j_gene: TRBJ1-1; v_gene: TRBV5-1; d_gene: NA; CDR3aa: CASSRGTANTEAFF; CDR3nt: TGCGCCAGCAGCCGCGGGACGGCGAACACTGAAGCTTTCTTT